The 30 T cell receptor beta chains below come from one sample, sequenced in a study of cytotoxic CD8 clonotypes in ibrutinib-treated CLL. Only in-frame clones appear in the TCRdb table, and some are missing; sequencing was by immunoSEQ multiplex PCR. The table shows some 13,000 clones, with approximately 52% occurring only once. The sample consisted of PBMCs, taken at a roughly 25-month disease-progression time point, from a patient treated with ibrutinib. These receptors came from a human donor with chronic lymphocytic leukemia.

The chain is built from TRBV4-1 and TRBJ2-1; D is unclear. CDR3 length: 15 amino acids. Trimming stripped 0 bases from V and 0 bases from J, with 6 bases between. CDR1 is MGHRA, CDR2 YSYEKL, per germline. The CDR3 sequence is CASSQEEYSYNEQFF. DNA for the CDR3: TGCGCCAGCAGCCAAGAGGAGTACTCCTACAATGAGCAGTTCTTC.

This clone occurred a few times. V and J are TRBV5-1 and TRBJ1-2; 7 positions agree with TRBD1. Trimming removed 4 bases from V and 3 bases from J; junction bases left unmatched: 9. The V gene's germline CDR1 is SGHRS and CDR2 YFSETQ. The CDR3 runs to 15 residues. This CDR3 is CASSTSQGKHYGYTF. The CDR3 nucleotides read TGCGCCAGCAGCACCTCACAGGGGAAGCACTATGGCTACACCTTC. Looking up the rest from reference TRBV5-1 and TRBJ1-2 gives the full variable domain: KAGVTQTPRYLIKTRGQQVTLSCSPISGHRSVSWYQQTPGQGLQFLFEYFSETQRNKGNFPGRFSGRQFSNSRSEMNVSTLELGDSALYLCASSTSQGKHYGYTFGSGTRLTVV.

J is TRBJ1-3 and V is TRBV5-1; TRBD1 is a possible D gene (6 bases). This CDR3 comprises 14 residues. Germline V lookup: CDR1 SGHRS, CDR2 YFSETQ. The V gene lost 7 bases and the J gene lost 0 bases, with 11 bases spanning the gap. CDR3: CASRQTGSGNTIYF. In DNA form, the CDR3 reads TGCGCCAGCCGCCAGACAGGCTCTGGAAACACCATATATTTT.

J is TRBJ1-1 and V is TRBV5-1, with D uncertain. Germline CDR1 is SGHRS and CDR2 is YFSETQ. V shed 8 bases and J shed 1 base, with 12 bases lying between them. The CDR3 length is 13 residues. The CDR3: CARRDGENTEAFF. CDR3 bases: TGCGCCAGACGAGACGGGGAGAACACTGAAGCTTTCTTT. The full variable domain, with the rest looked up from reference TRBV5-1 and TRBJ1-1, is KAGVTQTPRYLIKTRGQQVTLSCSPISGHRSVSWYQQTPGQGLQFLFEYFSETQRNKGNFPGRFSGRQFSNSRSEMNVSTLELGDSALYLCARRDGENTEAFFGQGTRLTVV.

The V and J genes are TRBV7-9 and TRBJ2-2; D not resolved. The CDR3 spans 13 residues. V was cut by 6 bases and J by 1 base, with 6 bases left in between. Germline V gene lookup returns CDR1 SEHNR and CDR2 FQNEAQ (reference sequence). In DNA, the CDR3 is TGTGCCAGCAGGTGGATGAACACCGGGGAGCTGTTTTTT. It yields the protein CASRWMNTGELFF.

CDR3 DNA: TGCAGCGTTGTCAGGGACAGCTCCTACGAGCAGTACTTC. This sequence encodes CSVVRDSSYEQYF. The V call is TRBV29-1, the J call TRBJ2-7; 7 positions agree with TRBD1. CDR1 is SQVTM and CDR2 is ANQGSEA in the germline V gene. Trimming cost V 4 bases and J 0 bases; bases outside gene matches: 3. The CDR3 runs to 13 residues.

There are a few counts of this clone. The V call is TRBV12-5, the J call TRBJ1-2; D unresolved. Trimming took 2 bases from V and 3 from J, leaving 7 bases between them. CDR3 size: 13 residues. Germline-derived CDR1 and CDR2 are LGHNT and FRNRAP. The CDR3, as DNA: TGTGCTAGTGGTTTGCCCGGGGACTATGGCTACACCTTC. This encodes CASGLPGDYGYTF.

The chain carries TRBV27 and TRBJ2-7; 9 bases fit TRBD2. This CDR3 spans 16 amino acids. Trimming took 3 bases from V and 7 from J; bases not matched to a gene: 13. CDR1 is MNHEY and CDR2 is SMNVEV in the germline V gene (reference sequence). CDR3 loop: CASSFHTSGPRWEQYF. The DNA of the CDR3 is TGTGCCAGCAGTTTCCATACTAGCGGGCCCCGGTGGGAGCAGTACTTC.

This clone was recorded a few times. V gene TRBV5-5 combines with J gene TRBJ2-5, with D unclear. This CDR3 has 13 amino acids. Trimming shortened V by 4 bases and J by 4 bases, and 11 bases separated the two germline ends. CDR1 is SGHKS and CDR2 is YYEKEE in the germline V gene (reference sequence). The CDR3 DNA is TGTGCCAGCAGCCTAGGACGGATAGAGACCCAGTACTTC. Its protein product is CASSLGRIETQYF. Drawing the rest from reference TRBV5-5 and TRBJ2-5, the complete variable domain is DAGVTQSPTHLIKTRGQQVTLRCSPISGHKSVSWYQQVLGQGPQFIFQYYEKEERGRGNFPDRFSARQFPNYSSELNVNALLLGDSALYLCASSLGRIETQYFGPGTRLLVL.

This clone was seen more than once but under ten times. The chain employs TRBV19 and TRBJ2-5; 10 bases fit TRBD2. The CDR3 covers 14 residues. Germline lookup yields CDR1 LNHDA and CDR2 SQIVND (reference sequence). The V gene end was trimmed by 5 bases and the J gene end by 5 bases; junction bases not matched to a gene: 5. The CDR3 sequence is CASSFLAGDETQYF. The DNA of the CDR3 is TGTGCCAGTAGTTTCCTAGCGGGGGACGAGACCCAGTACTTC. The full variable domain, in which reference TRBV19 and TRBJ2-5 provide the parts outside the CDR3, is DGGITQSPKYLFRKEGQNVTLSCEQNLNHDAMYWYRQDPGQGLRLIYYSQIVNDFQKGDIAEGYSVSREKKESFPLTVTSAQKNPTAFYLCASSFLAGDETQYFGPGTRLLVL.

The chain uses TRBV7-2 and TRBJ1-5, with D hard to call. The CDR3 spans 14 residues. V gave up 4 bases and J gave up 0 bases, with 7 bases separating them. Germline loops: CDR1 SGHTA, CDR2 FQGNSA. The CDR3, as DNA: TGTGCCAGCAGCTCGGGTTTTAGCAATCAGCCCCAGCATTTT. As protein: CASSSGFSNQPQHF. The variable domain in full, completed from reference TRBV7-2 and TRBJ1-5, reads GAGVSQSPSNKVTEKGKDVELRCDPISGHTALYWYRQSLGQGLEFLIYFQGNSAPDKSGLPSDRFSAERTGGSVSTLTIQRTQQEDSAVYLCASSSGFSNQPQHFGDGTRLSIL.

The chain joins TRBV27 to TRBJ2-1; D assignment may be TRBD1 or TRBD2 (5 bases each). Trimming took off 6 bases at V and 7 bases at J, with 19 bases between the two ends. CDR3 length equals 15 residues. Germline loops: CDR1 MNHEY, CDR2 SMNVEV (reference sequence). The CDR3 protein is CASRLAQWGWNEQFF. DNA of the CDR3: TGTGCCAGCAGACTGGCTCAGTGGGGGTGGAATGAGCAGTTCTTC.

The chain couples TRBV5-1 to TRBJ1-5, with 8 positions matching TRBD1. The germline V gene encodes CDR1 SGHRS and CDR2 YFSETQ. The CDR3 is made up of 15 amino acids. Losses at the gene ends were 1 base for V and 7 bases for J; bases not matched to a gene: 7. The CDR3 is CASSLTGTGEQPQHF. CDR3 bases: TGCGCCAGCAGCTTGACCGGGACAGGAGAACAGCCCCAGCATTTT.

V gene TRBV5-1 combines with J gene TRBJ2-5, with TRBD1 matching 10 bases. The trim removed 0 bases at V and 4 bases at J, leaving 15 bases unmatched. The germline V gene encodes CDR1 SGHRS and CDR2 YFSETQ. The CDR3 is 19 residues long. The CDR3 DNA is TGCGCCAGCAGCTTGGGAGGGATCAGTGACAGGGGGCGCGGAGAGACCCAGTACTTC. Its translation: CASSLGGISDRGRGETQYF.

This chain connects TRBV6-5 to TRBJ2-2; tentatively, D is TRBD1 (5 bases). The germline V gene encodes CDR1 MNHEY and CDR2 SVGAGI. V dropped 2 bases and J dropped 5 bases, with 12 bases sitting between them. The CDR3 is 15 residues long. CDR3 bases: TGTGCCAGCAGTTACCTACAGGCCGGGACCGGGGAGCTGTTTTTT. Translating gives CASSYLQAGTGELFF.

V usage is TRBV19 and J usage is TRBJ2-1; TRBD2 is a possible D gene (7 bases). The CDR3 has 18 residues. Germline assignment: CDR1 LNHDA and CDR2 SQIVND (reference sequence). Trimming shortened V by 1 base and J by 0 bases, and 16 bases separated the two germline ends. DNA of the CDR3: TGTGCCAGTAGTATAGCCGGCGGGGGCGGGGGCTCCTACAATGAGCAGTTCTTC. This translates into CASSIAGGGGGSYNEQFF.

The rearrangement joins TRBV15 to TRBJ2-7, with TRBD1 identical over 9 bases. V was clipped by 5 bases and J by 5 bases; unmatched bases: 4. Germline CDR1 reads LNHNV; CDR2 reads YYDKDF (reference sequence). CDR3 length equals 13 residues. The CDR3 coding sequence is TGTGCCACCAGCCCCGACAGGGGGAACGAGCAGTACTTC. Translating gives CATSPDRGNEQYF.

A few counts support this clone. CDR3 residues: CASSRTRSDNTEAFF. The CDR3 DNA sequence: TGTGCCAGCAGCAGGACCCGAAGCGATAACACTGAAGCTTTCTTT. This chain uses TRBV7-8 with TRBJ1-1, with unresolved D. Germline V gene lookup returns CDR1 SGHVS and CDR2 FQNEAQ. V was clipped by 5 bases and J by 2 bases, with 15 bases between them. The CDR3 runs to 15 residues.

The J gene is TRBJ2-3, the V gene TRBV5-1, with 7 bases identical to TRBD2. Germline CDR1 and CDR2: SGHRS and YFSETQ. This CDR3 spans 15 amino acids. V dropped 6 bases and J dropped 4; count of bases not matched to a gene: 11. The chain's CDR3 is CASKRAAGKADTQYF. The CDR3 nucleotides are TGCGCCAGCAAACGGGCAGCGGGGAAGGCAGATACGCAGTATTTT.

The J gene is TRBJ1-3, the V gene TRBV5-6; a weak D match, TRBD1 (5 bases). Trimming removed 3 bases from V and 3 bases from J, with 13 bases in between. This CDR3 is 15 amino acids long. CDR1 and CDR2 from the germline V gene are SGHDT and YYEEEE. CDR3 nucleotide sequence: TGTGCCAGCAGCTCAAGGAGGGACGATGGAAACACCATATATTTT. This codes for CASSSRRDDGNTIYF.

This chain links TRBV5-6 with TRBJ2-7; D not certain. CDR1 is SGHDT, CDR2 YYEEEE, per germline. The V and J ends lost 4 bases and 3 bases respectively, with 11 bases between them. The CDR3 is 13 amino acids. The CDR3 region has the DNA TGTGCCAGCAGCCTCCAGGCTTTCTACGAGCAGTACTTC. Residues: CASSLQAFYEQYF.

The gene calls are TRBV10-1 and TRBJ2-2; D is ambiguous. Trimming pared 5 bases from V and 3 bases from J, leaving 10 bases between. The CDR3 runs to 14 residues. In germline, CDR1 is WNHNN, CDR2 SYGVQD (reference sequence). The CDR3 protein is CASSPRTYTGELFF. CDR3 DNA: TGCGCCAGCAGTCCCCGGACCTACACCGGGGAGCTGTTTTTT.

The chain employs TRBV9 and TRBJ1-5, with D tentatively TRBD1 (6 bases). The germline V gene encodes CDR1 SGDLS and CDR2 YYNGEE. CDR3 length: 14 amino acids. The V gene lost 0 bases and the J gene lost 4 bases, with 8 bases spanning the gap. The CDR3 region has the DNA TGTGCCAGCAGCGTAGGACAGGAAAATCAGCCCCAGCATTTT. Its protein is CASSVGQENQPQHF.

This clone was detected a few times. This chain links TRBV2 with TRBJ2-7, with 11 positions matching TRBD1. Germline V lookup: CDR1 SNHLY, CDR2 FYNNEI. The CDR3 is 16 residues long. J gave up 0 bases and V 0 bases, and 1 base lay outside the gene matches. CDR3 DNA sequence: TGTGCCAGCAGTGAAGCGGGACAGGGGGACTCCTACGAGCAGTACTTC. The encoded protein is CASSEAGQGDSYEQYF.

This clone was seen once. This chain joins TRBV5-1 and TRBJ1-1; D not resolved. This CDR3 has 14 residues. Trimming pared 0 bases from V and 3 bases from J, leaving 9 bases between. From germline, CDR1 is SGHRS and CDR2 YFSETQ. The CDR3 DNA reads TGCGCCAGCAGCTTGGACGGGCGGGACACTGAAGCTTTCTTT. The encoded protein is CASSLDGRDTEAFF.

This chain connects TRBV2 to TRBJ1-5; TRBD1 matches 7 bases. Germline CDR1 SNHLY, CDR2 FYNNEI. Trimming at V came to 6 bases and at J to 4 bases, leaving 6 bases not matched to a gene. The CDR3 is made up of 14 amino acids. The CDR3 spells CASRLTGPNQPQHF. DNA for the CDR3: TGTGCCAGCAGGCTGACAGGGCCAAATCAGCCCCAGCATTTT.

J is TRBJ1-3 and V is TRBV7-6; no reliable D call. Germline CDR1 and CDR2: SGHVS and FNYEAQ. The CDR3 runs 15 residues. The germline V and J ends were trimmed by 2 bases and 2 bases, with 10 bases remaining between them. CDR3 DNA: TGTGCCAGCAGCTTAAGTGCTCCAACTGGAAACACCATATATTTT. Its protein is CASSLSAPTGNTIYF.

CDR3 amino acids: CATSRYDRRHNEQFF. In nucleotides, the CDR3 is TGTGCCACCAGCAGATACGACCGGAGACACAATGAGCAGTTCTTC. V is TRBV15 and J is TRBJ2-1; D remains ambiguous. Germline lookup yields CDR1 LNHNV and CDR2 YYDKDF (reference sequence). V lost 2 bases to trimming and J lost 5 bases, with 13 bases between them. There are 15 residues in the CDR3.

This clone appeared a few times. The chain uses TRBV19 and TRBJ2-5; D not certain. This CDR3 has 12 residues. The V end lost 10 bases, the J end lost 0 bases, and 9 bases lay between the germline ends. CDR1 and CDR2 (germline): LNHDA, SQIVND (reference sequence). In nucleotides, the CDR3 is TGTGCCACCCGCAGTTACCAAGAGACCCAGTACTTC. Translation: CATRSYQETQYF.

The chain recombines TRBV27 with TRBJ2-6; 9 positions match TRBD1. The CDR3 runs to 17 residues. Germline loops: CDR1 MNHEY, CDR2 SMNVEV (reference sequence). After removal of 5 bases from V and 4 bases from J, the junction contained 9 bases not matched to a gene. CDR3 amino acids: CASSLTGGPGGANVLTF. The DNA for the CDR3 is TGTGCCAGCAGTCTAACAGGGGGCCCTGGAGGGGCCAACGTCCTGACTTTC.